This paragraph covers one TCR beta chain sequence. Its specificity is unknown. Template switching introduced a universal primer site, and the cDNA bore unique molecular identifiers. TCRdb used MiXCR to reprocess the 5' RACE reads, holding one entry per CDR3 protein. The sample holds 1.5 million to 2 million distinct CDR3 sequences, under 35% seen once. The V gene lost 2 bases and the J gene lost 12 bases, with 22 bases spanning the gap. The CDR3 sequence is 15 residues long. Germline loops: CDR1 SGHTA, CDR2 FQGNSA. This entry belongs to a study of identical twins. Study-wide points: Twins showed weaker excess sharing in their beta out-of-frame sequences.

Healthy Caucasian donors formed the entire cohort. The TCR comes from a newborn girl in good health. The sequencing sample was made of cord blood. This rearrangement joins TRBV7-2 to TRBJ1-2; tentative D call: TRBD1 (6 bases). CDR3 nucleotide sequence: TGTGCCAGCAGCTTAATGGGGACGTTTAACGGGGGCGACACCTTC. This gives the protein CASSLMGTFNGGDTF.